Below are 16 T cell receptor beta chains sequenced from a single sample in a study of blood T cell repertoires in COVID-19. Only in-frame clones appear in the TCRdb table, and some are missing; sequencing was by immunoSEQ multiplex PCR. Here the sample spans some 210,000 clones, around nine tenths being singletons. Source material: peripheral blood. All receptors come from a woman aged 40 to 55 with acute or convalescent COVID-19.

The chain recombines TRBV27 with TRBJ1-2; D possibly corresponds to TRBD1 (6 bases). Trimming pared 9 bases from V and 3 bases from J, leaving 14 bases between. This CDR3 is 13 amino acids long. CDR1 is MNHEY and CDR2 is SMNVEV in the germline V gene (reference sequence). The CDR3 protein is CASRQRTDYGYTF. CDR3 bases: TGTGCCAGTCGCCAAAGGACAGACTATGGCTACACCTTC.

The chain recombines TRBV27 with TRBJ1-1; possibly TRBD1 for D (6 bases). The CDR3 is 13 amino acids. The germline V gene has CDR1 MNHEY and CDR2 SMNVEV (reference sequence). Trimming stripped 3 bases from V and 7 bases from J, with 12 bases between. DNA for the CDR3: TGTGCCAGCAGTTTCGGCCAGGGGATTGAAGCTTTCTTT. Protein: CASSFGQGIEAFF.

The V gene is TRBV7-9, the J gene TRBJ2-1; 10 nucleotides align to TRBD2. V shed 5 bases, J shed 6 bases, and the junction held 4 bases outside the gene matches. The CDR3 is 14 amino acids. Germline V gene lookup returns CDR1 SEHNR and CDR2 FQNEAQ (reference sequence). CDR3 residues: CASSQSGGVNEQFF. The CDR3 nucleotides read TGTGCCAGCAGCCAAAGCGGGGGGGTCAATGAGCAGTTCTTC.

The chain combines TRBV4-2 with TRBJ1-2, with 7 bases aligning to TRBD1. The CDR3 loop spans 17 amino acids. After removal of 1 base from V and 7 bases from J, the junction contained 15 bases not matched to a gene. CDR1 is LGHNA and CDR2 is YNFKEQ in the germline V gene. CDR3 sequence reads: CASSQVGAAGGPIGYTF. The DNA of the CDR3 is TGTGCCAGCAGCCAAGTAGGGGCGGCAGGGGGACCGATTGGCTACACCTTC.

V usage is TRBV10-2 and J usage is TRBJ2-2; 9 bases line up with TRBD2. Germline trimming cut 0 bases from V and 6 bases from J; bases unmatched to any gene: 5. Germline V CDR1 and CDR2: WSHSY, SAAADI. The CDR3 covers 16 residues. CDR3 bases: TGCGCCAGCAGTGAGTCGAGGCCTAGCGGGGCCGGGGAGCTGTTTTTT. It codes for CASSESRPSGAGELFF.

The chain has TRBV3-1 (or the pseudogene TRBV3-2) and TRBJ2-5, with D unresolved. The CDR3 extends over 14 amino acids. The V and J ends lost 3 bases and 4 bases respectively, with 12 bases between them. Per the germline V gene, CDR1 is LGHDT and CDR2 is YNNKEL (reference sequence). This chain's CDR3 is CASSQVVTAETQYF. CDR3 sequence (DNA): TGTGCCAGCAGCCAGGTTGTAACAGCAGAGACCCAGTACTTC.

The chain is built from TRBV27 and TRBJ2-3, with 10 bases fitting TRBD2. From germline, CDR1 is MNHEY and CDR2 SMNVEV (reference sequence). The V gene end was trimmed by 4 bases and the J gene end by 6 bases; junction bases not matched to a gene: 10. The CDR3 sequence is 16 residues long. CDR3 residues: CASSSRGAGGMDTQYF. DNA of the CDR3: TGTGCCAGCAGTTCCCGGGGAGCGGGGGGGATGGATACGCAGTATTTT.

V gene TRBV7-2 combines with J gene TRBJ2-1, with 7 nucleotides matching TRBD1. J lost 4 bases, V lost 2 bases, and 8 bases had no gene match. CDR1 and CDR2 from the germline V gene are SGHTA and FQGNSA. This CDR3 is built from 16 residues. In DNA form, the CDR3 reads TGTGCCAGCAGCTTACGGAACAGGGGCGTTTACAATGAGCAGTTCTTC. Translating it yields CASSLRNRGVYNEQFF.

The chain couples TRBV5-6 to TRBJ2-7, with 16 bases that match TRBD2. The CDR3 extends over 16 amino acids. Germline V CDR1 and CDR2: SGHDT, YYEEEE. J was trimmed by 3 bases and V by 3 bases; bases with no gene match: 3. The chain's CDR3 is CASSWGLAGGRYEQYV. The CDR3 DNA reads TGTGCCAGCAGCTGGGGACTAGCGGGGGGGCGCTACGAGCAGTACGTC.

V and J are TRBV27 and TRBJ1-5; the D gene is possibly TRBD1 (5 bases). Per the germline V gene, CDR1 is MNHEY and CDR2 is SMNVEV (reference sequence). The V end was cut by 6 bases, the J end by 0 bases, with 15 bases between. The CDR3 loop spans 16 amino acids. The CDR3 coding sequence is TGTGCCAGCAGGCCCGGGACTTCTTATAGCAATCAGCCCCAGCATTTT. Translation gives CASRPGTSYSNQPQHF.

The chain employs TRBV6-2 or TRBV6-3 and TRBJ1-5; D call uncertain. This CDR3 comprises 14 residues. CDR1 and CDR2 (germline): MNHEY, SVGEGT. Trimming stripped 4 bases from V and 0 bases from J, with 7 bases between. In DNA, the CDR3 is TGTGCCAGCAGTTCATTCTATAGCAATCAGCCCCAGCATTTT. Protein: CASSSFYSNQPQHF.

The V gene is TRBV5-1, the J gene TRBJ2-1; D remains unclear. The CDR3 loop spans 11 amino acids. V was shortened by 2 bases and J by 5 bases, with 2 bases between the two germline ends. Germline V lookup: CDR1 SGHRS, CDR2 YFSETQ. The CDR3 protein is CASSFDNEQFF. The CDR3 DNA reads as TGCGCCAGCAGCTTCGACAATGAGCAGTTCTTC.

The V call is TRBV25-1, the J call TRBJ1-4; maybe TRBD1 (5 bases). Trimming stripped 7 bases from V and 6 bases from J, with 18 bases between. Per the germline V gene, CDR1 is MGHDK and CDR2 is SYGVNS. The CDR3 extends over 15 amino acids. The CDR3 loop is CASTAGGTVYEKLFF. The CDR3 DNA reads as TGTGCCAGCACCGCCGGGGGGACGGTATATGAAAAACTGTTTTTT.

CDR3 sequence reads: CASSPAWDRAAGELFF. CDR3 sequence (DNA): TGTGCCAGCTCACCGGCTTGGGACAGGGCGGCCGGGGAGCTGTTTTTT. The rearrangement joins TRBV18 to TRBJ2-2; 9 bases agree with TRBD1. The ends lost 3 bases at V and 6 bases at J; junction bases unmatched: 8. Germline CDR1 reads KGHSH; CDR2 reads LQKENI. The CDR3 sequence is 16 residues long.

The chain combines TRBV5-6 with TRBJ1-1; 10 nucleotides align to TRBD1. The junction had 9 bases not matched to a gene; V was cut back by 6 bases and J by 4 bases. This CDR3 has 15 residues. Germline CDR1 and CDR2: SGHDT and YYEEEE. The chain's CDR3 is CASTPRTGGTTEAFF. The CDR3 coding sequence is TGTGCCAGCACCCCCCGGACAGGGGGGACCACTGAAGCTTTCTTT.

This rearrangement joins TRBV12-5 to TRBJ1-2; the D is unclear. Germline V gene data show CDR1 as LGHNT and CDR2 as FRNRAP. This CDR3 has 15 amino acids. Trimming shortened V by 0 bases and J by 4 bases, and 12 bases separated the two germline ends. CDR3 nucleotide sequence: TGTGCTAGTGGTTTGGTACAAATTCCGGGCTATGGCTACACCTTC. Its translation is CASGLVQIPGYGYTF.